A selection of T cell receptor beta chains follows, all from one sample in a study of blood T cells in healthy people across ages. TCRdb reprocessed the 5' RACE reads with MiXCR, giving one entry per CDR3 protein. This sample carries about 730,000 distinct CDR3 sequences, roughly 41% of them seen once, and the ten largest clones take about 20%. The source material was blood. The receptors derive from a woman aged 60-70 years in good health. Both conserved end residues are part of each CDR3. D genes are given only for firm matches. Part of the rows lack a size; the others show once, few, many or a class for expanded clones.

v_call	clone_size	j_call	d_call	cdr3_aa	cdr3_nt
TRBV20-1	-	TRBJ2-7	-	CSASGFGSEQYF	TGCAGTGCTAGCGGGTTTGGCTCCGAGCAGTACTTC
TRBV24-1	many	TRBJ2-5	-	CATSWSALEETQYF	TGTGCCACCAGTTGGAGCGCCCTCGAAGAGACCCAGTACTTC
TRBV20-1	-	TRBJ2-7	TRBD2	CSAPRSGSKNEQYF	TGCAGTGCGCCGAGGAGCGGGAGCAAGAATGAGCAGTACTTC
TRBV7-2	-	TRBJ2-5	TRBD2	CASSLGPLAGQETQYF	TGTGCCAGCAGCTTAGGGCCACTAGCGGGGCAAGAGACCCAGTACTTC
TRBV6-1	-	TRBJ1-5	-	CASSEAERQPQHF	TGTGCCAGCAGTGAAGCAGAGCGTCAGCCCCAGCATTTT
TRBV28	-	TRBJ2-7	-	CASSQDSAYEQYF	TGTGCCAGCAGCCAGGACAGCGCCTACGAGCAGTACTTC
TRBV2	-	TRBJ2-5	-	CASSEGMKGSETQYF	TGTGCCAGCAGTGAAGGGATGAAGGGATCAGAGACCCAGTACTTC
TRBV3-1	once	TRBJ1-2	-	CASSSVNTF	TGTGCCAGCAGCTCAGTCAACACCTTC
TRBV20-1	-	TRBJ2-1	TRBD2	CSANRLAGGEQFF	TGCAGTGCCAATAGGTTGGCGGGGGGAGAGCAGTTCTTC
TRBV5-6	-	TRBJ1-2	-	CASSLRGGYTF	TGTGCCAGCAGCTTGCGGGGCGGCTACACCTTC
TRBV4-3	-	TRBJ2-5	-	CASSRRDRQETQYF	TGCGCCAGCAGCCGACGTGACAGGCAAGAGACCCAGTACTTC
TRBV3-1	-	TRBJ2-7	TRBD1	CANSSRDRGYNEQYF	TGTGCCAACAGCTCTCGGGACAGGGGGTACAACGAGCAGTACTTC
TRBV29-1	many	TRBJ2-1	TRBD1	CSVSTGGSYNEQFF	TGCAGCGTTTCCACAGGGGGCTCCTACAATGAGCAGTTCTTC
TRBV12-3/TRBV12-4	-	TRBJ2-7	-	CASSQAQDHSYEQYF	TGTGCCAGCAGTCAAGCCCAGGATCACTCCTACGAGCAGTACTTC
TRBV5-1	-	TRBJ2-7	-	CASSLGTTSAQEQYF	TGCGCCAGCAGCTTGGGGACGACTAGTGCGCAGGAGCAGTACTTC
TRBV5-5	few	TRBJ2-7	TRBD1	CASSSPDREAYEQYF	TGTGCCAGCAGCTCCCCTGACAGGGAAGCCTACGAGCAGTACTTC
TRBV21-1	-	TRBJ2-1	-	CASSKANNEQFF	TGTGCCAGCAGCAAAGCGAACAATGAGCAGTTCTTC
TRBV20-1	-	TRBJ1-5	TRBD1	CSARVGGDRPNQPQHF	TGCAGTGCTAGAGTCGGGGGGGACAGACCCAATCAGCCCCAGCATTTT
TRBV4-1	few	TRBJ2-7	TRBD2	CASSQDPSGGSYEQYF	TGCGCCAGCAGCCAAGATCCGAGCGGGGGATCCTACGAGCAGTACTTC
TRBV5-1	-	TRBJ2-7	TRBD2	CASSLGWGGYEQYF	TGCGCCAGCAGCTTGGGGTGGGGGGGCTACGAGCAGTACTTC
TRBV4-3	-	TRBJ2-2	TRBD2	CASSQITGTSGRSGELFF	TGCGCCAGCAGCCAAATAACCGGGACTAGCGGGAGATCCGGGGAGCTGTTTTTT
TRBV7-9	-	TRBJ2-5	-	CASSPGPERETQYF	TGTGCCAGCAGCCCGGGACCGGAGCGGGAGACCCAGTACTTC
TRBV7-2	once	TRBJ1-4	-	CASRQESGEEKLFF	TGTGCCAGCAGACAAGAGTCAGGAGAGGAAAAACTGTTTTTT
TRBV5-5	-	TRBJ2-1	-	CASSLGPQGNEQFF	TGCGCCAGCAGCTTGGGTCCGCAGGGCAATGAGCAGTTCTTC
TRBV18	-	TRBJ2-1	TRBD1	CASSRVTGVINEQFF	TGTGCCAGCTCACGGGTGACAGGGGTTATTAATGAGCAGTTCTTC
TRBV3-1	few	TRBJ2-5	-	CASSQAGYQETQYF	TGTGCCAGCAGCCAAGCAGGGTACCAAGAGACCCAGTACTTC
TRBV7-3	-	TRBJ2-1	-	CASSVSQGYEQFF	TGTGCCAGCAGCGTAAGTCAGGGGTATGAGCAGTTCTTC
TRBV9	-	TRBJ2-4	-	CASSPRGSGENIQYF	TGTGCCAGCAGCCCCCGGGGTAGCGGCGAAAACATTCAGTACTTC
TRBV4-1	few	TRBJ2-3	TRBD2	CASSQEGAGGSSTDTQYF	TGCGCCAGCAGCCAAGAAGGAGCGGGGGGGTCTAGCACAGATACGCAGTATTTT
TRBV5-1	few	TRBJ2-1	TRBD2	CASSFWIGTSGRSYNEQFF	TGCGCCAGCAGTTTTTGGATCGGGACTAGCGGGAGGTCCTACAATGAGCAGTTCTTC
TRBV2	many	TRBJ1-2	TRBD1	CASSTRDRATGYTF	TGTGCCAGCAGCACTAGGGACAGGGCGACAGGCTACACCTTC
TRBV10-3	few	TRBJ2-1	-	CATTGGIGSGEQFF	TGTGCCACAACTGGCGGGATCGGTAGCGGTGAGCAGTTCTTC
TRBV5-1	-	TRBJ2-2	TRBD2	CASSPTSGANTGELFF	TGCGCCAGCAGCCCGACTAGCGGGGCGAACACCGGGGAGCTGTTTTTT
TRBV4-2	-	TRBJ1-2	-	CASSQDGEGLGGSSYGYTF	TGTGCCAGCAGCCAAGATGGGGAGGGTTTGGGGGGTTCGAGCTATGGCTACACCTTC
TRBV4-2	-	TRBJ2-1	TRBD1	CASSQDLGTGVLDEQFF	TGTGCCAGCAGCCAAGATTTAGGGACAGGGGTTTTGGATGAGCAGTTCTTC
TRBV30	-	TRBJ2-5	-	CAWTSGSAKTQYF	TGTGCCTGGACCAGCGGGTCGGCGAAGACCCAGTACTTC
TRBV4-1	-	TRBJ2-6	-	CASSQDWGRSGANVLTF	TGCGCCAGCAGCCAAGACTGGGGGCGCTCTGGGGCCAACGTCCTGACTTTC
TRBV6-1	-	TRBJ2-3	-	CASSEAWRGASTDTQYF	TGTGCCAGCAGTGAAGCTTGGAGGGGCGCTAGCACAGATACGCAGTATTTT
TRBV5-1	many	TRBJ2-3	-	CASRTQRQATDTQYF	TGCGCCAGCAGAACGCAGAGACAGGCGACAGATACGCAGTATTTT
TRBV28	-	TRBJ2-2	-	CASSFILGGGTGELFF	TGTGCCAGCAGCTTCATTTTAGGCGGAGGCACCGGGGAGCTGTTTTTT
TRBV20-1	-	TRBJ2-3	-	CSAREQGRRDTQYF	TGCAGTGCTAGAGAACAGGGTCGGCGGGATACGCAGTATTTT
TRBV29-1	-	TRBJ2-7	TRBD1	CSAARDRVEEQYF	TGCAGCGCCGCCCGGGACAGGGTCGAGGAGCAGTACTTC
TRBV15	-	TRBJ2-3	TRBD2	CATSRTSGGPKQSTDTQYF	TGTGCCACCAGCAGGACTAGCGGGGGGCCCAAACAAAGCACAGATACGCAGTATTTT